This T cell receptor (beta chain) appears in the sequencing data of a study of radiation and T cells in renal cell carcinoma. In the study overall: Nephrectomy followed 15 Gy stereotactic body radiation by 4 weeks.

Clones were read by immunoSEQ multiplex PCR, and TCRdb kept only the in-frame ones, dropping some. The sample includes some 26,000 clones, 81% seen only once; the top ten take roughly 31%. This sample's time point: blood 2 weeks post-SBRT. Treatment reported: 15 Gy SBRT to primary tumor, nephrectomy 4 weeks later. Blood was sampled at baseline, 2 weeks and 4 weeks after SBRT. This CDR3 comprises 15 residues. The ends were cut back, 2 bases at V and 6 bases at J, with 13 bases in the middle. The germline V gene has CDR1 MNHEY and CDR2 SMNVEV (reference sequence). The sample here was blood, taken from a patient whose treatment included radiotherapy and nephrectomy. V and J are TRBV27 and TRBJ2-2; weak D call: TRBD2 (7 bases). This clonotype was obtained from a man between 60 and 70 years old with renal cell carcinoma. The CDR3 nucleotides are TGTGCCAGCAGTTTAGGGGGGGCGGGGCCCGGGGAGCTGTTTTTT. Its protein is CASSLGGAGPGELFF.